Below are 18 T cell receptor beta chains sequenced from a single sample in a study of a mutant IDH1 vaccine in newly diagnosed glioma. The time point: week 35, safety follow-up. One vaccine dose held 300 ug of mutant IDH1 20-mer peptide and came with topical imiquimod. Profiled with immunoSEQ multiplex PCR; TCRdb holds only in-frame clones, not every one. The repertoire holds around 26,000 clones, with over 65% as singletons. No antigens are known for them. The sequencing used PBMCs, collected from a glioma patient whose treatment included an IDH1 peptide vaccine. These receptors all come from a man younger than 40 with glioma.

The table lists this clone with a count of one. J is TRBJ2-7 and V is TRBV9, with unresolved D. This CDR3 has 18 residues. CDR1 is SGDLS and CDR2 is YYNGEE in the germline V gene. Between the trimmed V and J ends, which lost 3 bases and 3 bases, there was a span of 25 bases. The CDR3 loop reads CASSGHPVNIRVNYEQYF. For the CDR3, the DNA is TGTGCCAGCAGCGGACACCCTGTTAACATTAGAGTCAACTACGAGCAGTACTTC.

This chain's CDR3 is CASSVRHRGETQYF. The CDR3 DNA sequence: TGTGCCAGCAGCGTAAGGCACAGGGGTGAGACCCAGTACTTC. V is TRBV9 and J is TRBJ2-5, with 7 bases aligning to TRBD1. Trimming cost V 1 base and J 5 bases; bases outside gene matches: 5. The germline V gene encodes CDR1 SGDLS and CDR2 YYNGEE. The CDR3 consists of 14 residues.

This clone has just a few counts. V is TRBV5-4 and J is TRBJ1-2; D is possibly TRBD1 (5 bases). The germline V gene encodes CDR1 SGHNT and CDR2 YYREEE (reference sequence). CDR3 length: 14 amino acids. Trimming removed 6 bases at V and 7 bases at J, with 19 bases between. CDR3 in amino acids: CASTILGGEGGYTF. CDR3 in DNA: TGTGCCAGCACGATCCTCGGGGGGGAGGGTGGCTACACCTTC. Filled out from reference TRBV5-4 and TRBJ1-2, the complete variable domain reads ETGVTQSPTHLIKTRGQQVTLRCSSQSGHNTVSWYQQALGQGPQFIFQYYREEENGRGNFPPRFSGLQFPNYSSELNVNALELDDSALYLCASTILGGEGGYTFGSGTRLTVV.

The rearrangement uses TRBV5-6 and TRBJ1-5; D not certain. The CDR3 runs to 13 residues. Trimming removed 0 bases from V and 7 bases from J, with 8 bases in between. Per the germline V gene, CDR1 is SGHDT and CDR2 is YYEEEE. CDR3 nucleotides: TGTGCCAGCAGCTTGGGCCCCGTACAGCCCCAGCATTTT. Amino acids: CASSLGPVQPQHF.

The V and J genes are TRBV5-4 and TRBJ2-7; a weak D match, TRBD2 (5 bases). CDR3 length: 14 residues. CDR1 and CDR2 from the germline V gene are SGHNT and YYREEE (reference sequence). V shed 1 base and J shed 7 bases, with 15 bases lying between them. As DNA, the CDR3 is TGTGCCAGCAGCTTGAGTCTAGCCCCTCTGGAGCAGTACTTC. Translated: CASSLSLAPLEQYF.

The rearrangement joins TRBV7-3 to TRBJ2-1, with a tentative D call TRBD1 (5 bases). CDR1 and CDR2 (germline): SGHTA, FQGTGA. V was cut by 4 bases and J by 0 bases, with 13 bases left in between. The CDR3 contains 16 residues. The CDR3 coding sequence is TGTGCCAGCAGCTATACAGGCTTTAGCTCCTACAATGAGCAGTTCTTC. Protein: CASSYTGFSSYNEQFF.

A single count supports this clone. The chain couples TRBV10-3 to TRBJ2-2; D may be TRBD1 (6 bases). Trimming shortened V by 8 bases and J by 2 bases, and 21 bases separated the two germline ends. Germline CDR1 is ENHRY and CDR2 is SYGVKD. The CDR3 contains 17 residues. The DNA for the CDR3 is TGTGCCATCCCCAAATCGCTTGACAGGCTTAACACCGGGGAGCTGTTTTTT. As protein: CAIPKSLDRLNTGELFF.

This clone showed up just a few times. V is TRBV4-1 and J is TRBJ1-5; D is unclear. The V gene lost 0 bases and the J gene lost 7 bases, with 16 bases spanning the gap. This CDR3 spans 16 amino acids. Germline V gene data show CDR1 as MGHRA and CDR2 as YSYEKL. The CDR3 loop reads CASSQDSRPVGQPQHF. The CDR3 DNA sequence: TGCGCCAGCAGCCAAGATTCGCGCCCCGTCGGGCAGCCCCAGCATTTT.

The chain is built from TRBV6-6 and TRBJ2-4; D ambiguous. Between the trimmed V and J ends, which lost 0 bases and 5 bases, there was a span of 8 bases. Germline V gene data show CDR1 as MNHNY and CDR2 as SVGAGI (reference sequence). CDR3 length: 14 amino acids. This CDR3 is CASSYSYAENIQYF. Written as DNA, the CDR3 is TGTGCCAGCAGTTACTCCTACGCCGAAAACATTCAGTACTTC.

The V and J genes are TRBV30 and TRBJ2-3, with 8 nucleotides matching TRBD2. The length of the CDR3 is 15 residues. Germline CDR1 GTSNPN, CDR2 SVGIG (reference sequence). With 2 bases clipped from V and 5 bases from J, the junction kept 9 bases outside the gene matches. The CDR3 spells CAWSRGGDPGDTQYF. The DNA of the CDR3 is TGTGCCTGGAGTCGGGGGGGCGATCCAGGAGATACGCAGTATTTT. The full variable domain, with the rest looked up from reference TRBV30 and TRBJ2-3, is SQTIHQWPATLVQPVGSPLSLECTVEGTSNPNLYWYRQAAGRGLQLLFYSVGIGQISSEVPQNLSASRPQDRQFILSSKKLLLSDSGFYLCAWSRGGDPGDTQYFGPGTRLTVL.

This clone was counted a single time. This chain connects TRBV5-1 to TRBJ2-3; 10 bases align to TRBD2. The CDR3 is made up of 16 amino acids. The germline V gene has CDR1 SGHRS and CDR2 YFSETQ. J was trimmed by 1 base and V by 4 bases; bases with no gene match: 6. CDR3: CASSGPGTSGTDTQYF. The CDR3 nucleotides read TGCGCCAGCAGCGGGCCCGGGACTAGCGGCACAGATACGCAGTATTTT.

J is TRBJ1-5 and V is TRBV30; D is uncertain. Germline CDR1 is GTSNPN and CDR2 is SVGIG (reference sequence). V dropped 2 bases and J dropped 7 bases, with 18 bases sitting between them. The CDR3 sequence is 15 residues long. CDR3 in amino acids: CAWSPSTSGGQPQHF. The CDR3 region has the DNA TGTGCCTGGAGTCCATCGACGTCGGGCGGCCAGCCCCAGCATTTT.

This rearrangement joins TRBV19 to TRBJ2-7; D call uncertain. This CDR3 spans 13 amino acids. Germline CDR1 is LNHDA and CDR2 is SQIVND (reference sequence). The germline V and J ends were trimmed by 10 bases and 0 bases, with 13 bases remaining between them. CDR3 protein: CATSSESSYEQYF. DNA of the CDR3: TGTGCCACCTCCAGCGAGAGCTCCTACGAGCAGTACTTC.

The gene calls are TRBV5-1 and TRBJ1-1, with no clear D. The CDR3 extends over 12 amino acids. CDR1 is SGHRS, CDR2 YFSETQ, per germline. V was trimmed by 1 base and J by 7 bases, leaving 8 bases between them. The CDR3 nucleotides are TGCGCCAGCAGCTTGTACCTGGGTGAAGCTTTCTTT. Translation gives CASSLYLGEAFF.

The V and J genes are TRBV5-1 and TRBJ1-1, with 7 bases that match TRBD1. The CDR3 extends over 14 amino acids. With 2 bases clipped from V and 1 base from J, the junction kept 2 bases outside the gene matches. Germline CDR1 SGHRS, CDR2 YFSETQ. Here the CDR3 DNA reads TGCGCCAGCAGCTTAGAGGGGGCGAACACTGAAGCTTTCTTT. Translating gives CASSLEGANTEAFF.

The CDR3 coding sequence is TGTGCCTGGAGTGGGGACAGCGATGAAAAACTGTTTTTT. Its translation: CAWSGDSDEKLFF. The V gene is TRBV30, the J gene TRBJ1-4; 7 bases agree with TRBD1. The CDR3 sequence is 13 residues long. Germline trimming cut 1 base from V and 6 bases from J; bases unmatched to any gene: 2. Germline CDR1 reads GTSNPN; CDR2 reads SVGIG (reference sequence).

This chain joins TRBV7-8 and TRBJ2-1; D unclear. V was shortened by 4 bases and J by 2 bases, with 6 bases between the two germline ends. The length of the CDR3 is 13 residues. Germline lookup yields CDR1 SGHVS and CDR2 FQNEAQ. The CDR3, as DNA: TGTGCCAGCAGCTCCAATCCCTACAATGAGCAGTTCTTC. It is translated as CASSSNPYNEQFF.

This clone came up once. The rearrangement links TRBV4-2 to TRBJ1-2; 9 bases agree with TRBD1. This CDR3 is 14 amino acids long. Trimming removed 0 bases from V and 6 bases from J; junction bases left unmatched: 2. Germline CDR1 reads LGHNA; CDR2 reads YNFKEQ. The CDR3 DNA is TGTGCCAGCAGCCAAGATAACAGGGGGCATGGCTACACCTTC. Its protein is CASSQDNRGHGYTF.